The TCR beta chain under discussion was sequenced for a study of early T cells in non-severe SARS-CoV-2 infection. The TCR library protocol attached unique molecular identifiers to the individual cDNA molecules. Using its own MiXCR run on the 5' RACE reads, TCRdb lists one record per CDR3 protein. The table shows about 80,000 distinct CDR3 sequences, with roughly 12% occurring only once. Germline V gene data show CDR1 as MNHNY and CDR2 as SVGAGI (reference sequence). V was clipped by 11 bases and J by 4 bases; unmatched bases: 1. The CDR3 is 12 amino acids. The chain joins TRBV6-6 to TRBJ2-3; 12 nucleotides agree with TRBD1. This TCR came from an adult who was a healthcare worker with PCR-confirmed SARS-CoV-2 infection or an uninfected control (not recorded which). The donor label of this sample is uncertain. The source was whole blood, collected at baseline. CDR3 sequence reads: CAGDRGPDTQYF. The CDR3 nucleotides are TGTGCCGGGGACAGGGGGCCAGATACGCAGTATTTT.